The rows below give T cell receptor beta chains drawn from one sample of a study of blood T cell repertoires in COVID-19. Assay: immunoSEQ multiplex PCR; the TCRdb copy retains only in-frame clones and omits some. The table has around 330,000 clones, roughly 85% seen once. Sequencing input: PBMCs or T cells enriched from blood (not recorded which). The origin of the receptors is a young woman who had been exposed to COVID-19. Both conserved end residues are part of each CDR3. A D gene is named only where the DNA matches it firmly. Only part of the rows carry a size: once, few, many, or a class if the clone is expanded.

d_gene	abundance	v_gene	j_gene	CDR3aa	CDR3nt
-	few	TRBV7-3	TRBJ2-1	CASSLTGSSYNEQFF	TGTGCCAGCAGCTTGACCGGGAGCTCCTACAATGAGCAGTTCTTC
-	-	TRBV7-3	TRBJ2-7	CASSFVRSSYEQYF	TGTGCCAGCAGCTTCGTAAGGAGCTCCTACGAGCAGTACTTC
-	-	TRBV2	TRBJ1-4	CATRQVQNEKLFF	TGTGCCACCAGACAGGTCCAGAATGAAAAACTGTTTTTT
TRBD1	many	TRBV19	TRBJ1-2	CAPKTGTGRVDGYTF	TGTGCCCCCAAGACCGGGACAGGGAGGGTGGATGGCTACACCTTC
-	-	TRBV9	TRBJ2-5	CASSDRTDQETQYF	TGTGCCAGCAGCGACAGGACAGACCAAGAGACCCAGTACTTC
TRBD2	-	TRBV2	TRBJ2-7	CASSPGTSGYEQYF	TGTGCCAGCAGTCCCGGGACTAGCGGCTACGAGCAGTACTTC
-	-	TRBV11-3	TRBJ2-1	CASSSASVRGNEQFF	TGTGCCAGCAGCTCCGCTAGCGTCCGGGGGAATGAGCAGTTCTTC
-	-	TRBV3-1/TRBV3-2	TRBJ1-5	CASSPGQRNQPQHF	TGTGCCAGCAGCCCAGGACAGCGCAATCAGCCCCAGCATTTT
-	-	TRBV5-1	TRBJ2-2	CASSSGRPRPGELFF	TGCGCCAGCAGCAGTGGCAGGCCACGACCCGGGGAGCTGTTTTTT
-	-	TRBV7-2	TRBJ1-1	CASSPPGLTEAFF	TGTGCCAGCAGCCCCCCGGGTTTGACTGAAGCTTTCTTT
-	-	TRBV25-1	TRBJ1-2	CASSWDSNYGYTF	TGTGCCAGCAGTTGGGACTCCAACTATGGCTACACCTTC
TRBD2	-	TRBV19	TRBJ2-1	CASRRTSGGNEQFF	TGTGCCAGTCGACGGACTAGCGGGGGTAATGAGCAGTTCTTC
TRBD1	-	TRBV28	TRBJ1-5	CASSSRQGAVSNQPQHF	TGTGCCAGCAGTAGTCGACAGGGAGCAGTAAGCAATCAGCCCCAGCATTTT
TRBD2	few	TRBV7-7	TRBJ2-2	CASSLELAGAGTGELFF	TGTGCTAGCAGCTTAGAGTTGGCGGGAGCAGGCACCGGGGAGCTGTTTTTT
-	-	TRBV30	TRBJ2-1	CAWSPVYEQFF	TGTGCCTGGAGTCCGGTCTATGAGCAGTTCTTC
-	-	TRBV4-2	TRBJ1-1	CASVGQENTEAFF	TGTGCCAGCGTAGGTCAGGAGAACACTGAAGCTTTCTTT
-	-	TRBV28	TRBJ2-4	CASRVRDIQYF	TGTGCCAGCAGGGTCAGGGACATTCAGTACTTC
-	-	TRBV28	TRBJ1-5	CASSVDNSNQPQHF	TGTGCCAGCAGCGTGGACAATAGCAATCAGCCCCAGCATTTT
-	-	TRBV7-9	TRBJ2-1	CASSHEADHGQFF	TGTGCCAGCAGCCACGAGGCCGACCACGGGCAGTTCTTC
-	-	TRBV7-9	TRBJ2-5	CASSLARVATQETQYF	TGTGCCAGCAGCTTAGCGCGTGTAGCGACTCAAGAGACCCAGTACTTC
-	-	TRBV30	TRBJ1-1	CAWILGFQTAVRTEAFF	TGTGCCTGGATCTTAGGTTTCCAGACAGCCGTACGGACTGAAGCTTTCTTT
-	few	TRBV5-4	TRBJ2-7	CASSWESNYEQYF	TGTGCCAGCAGCTGGGAGTCTAACTACGAGCAGTACTTC
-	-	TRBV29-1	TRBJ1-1	CSVGTFGAFF	TGCAGCGTTGGTACCTTCGGGGCTTTCTTT
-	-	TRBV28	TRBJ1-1	CASSLSTGTAFF	TGTGCCAGCAGTTTATCGACAGGTACAGCTTTCTTT
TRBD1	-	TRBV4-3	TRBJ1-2	CASSQPQGQTDGDYGYTF	TGCGCCAGCAGCCAACCGCAGGGACAGACAGACGGAGACTATGGCTACACCTTC
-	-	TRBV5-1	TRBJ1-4	CASSPLSGDSEKLFF	TGCGCCAGCAGTCCCCTATCAGGCGATAGTGAAAAACTGTTTTTT
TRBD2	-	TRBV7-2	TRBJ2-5	CASSPRSGGAVRETQYF	TGTGCCAGCAGCCCACGCAGCGGGGGGGCCGTTAGAGAGACCCAGTACTTC
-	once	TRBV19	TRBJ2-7	CASSIVAGAYEQYF	TGTGCCAGTAGTATAGTGGCAGGGGCCTACGAGCAGTACTTC
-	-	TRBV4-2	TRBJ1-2	CASKGFWTYDGYTF	TGTGCCAGCAAGGGCTTTTGGACATACGATGGCTACACCTTC
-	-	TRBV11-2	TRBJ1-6	CASSLFAVSYNSPLHF	TGTGCCAGCAGCCTTTTCGCAGTCTCCTATAATTCACCCCTCCACTTT
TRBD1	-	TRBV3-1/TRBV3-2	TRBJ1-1	CASSRQGAGNTEAFF	TGTGCCAGCAGCCGGCAGGGGGCTGGGAACACTGAAGCTTTCTTT
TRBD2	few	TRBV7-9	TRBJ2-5	CASSLGRGGRGKETQYF	TGTGCCAGCAGCTTGGGCCGGGGGGGCCGAGGAAAAGAGACCCAGTACTTC
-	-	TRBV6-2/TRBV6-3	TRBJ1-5	CASSYSIFGGDSNQPQHF	TGTGCCAGCAGTTACTCGATTTTTGGGGGGGATAGCAATCAGCCCCAGCATTTT
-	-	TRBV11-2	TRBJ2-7	CASSLRKGRQFSYEQYF	TGTGCCAGCAGCTTACGAAAGGGGCGGCAATTCTCCTACGAGCAGTACTTC
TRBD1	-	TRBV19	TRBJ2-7	CASSIGGTGNYEQYF	TGTGCCAGTAGTATAGGGGGGACAGGGAACTACGAGCAGTACTTC
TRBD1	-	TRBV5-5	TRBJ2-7	CASSPLSRGTGGHEQYF	TGTGCCAGCAGCCCTCTCTCGCGCGGGACAGGGGGCCACGAGCAGTACTTC
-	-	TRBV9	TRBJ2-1	CASSVQSNEQFF	TGTGCCAGCAGCGTACAGTCCAATGAGCAGTTCTTC
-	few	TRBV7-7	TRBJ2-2	CASSLEKPAGGELFF	TGTGCTAGCAGCTTAGAGAAGCCAGCAGGCGGGGAGCTGTTTTTT
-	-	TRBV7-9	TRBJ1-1	CASSPQGPNTEAFF	TGTGCCAGCAGTCCACAGGGTCCGAACACTGAAGCTTTCTTT
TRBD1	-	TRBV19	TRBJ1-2	CASSAWDRDANGYTF	TGTGCCAGTAGTGCGTGGGACAGGGATGCGAATGGCTACACCTTC
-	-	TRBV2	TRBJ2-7	CASSVGGGGQYF	TGTGCCAGCAGTGTGGGGGGAGGAGGGCAGTACTTC
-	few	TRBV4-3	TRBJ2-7	CASSRKRGYYEQYF	TGCGCCAGCAGCCGGAAAAGGGGGTACTACGAGCAGTACTTC